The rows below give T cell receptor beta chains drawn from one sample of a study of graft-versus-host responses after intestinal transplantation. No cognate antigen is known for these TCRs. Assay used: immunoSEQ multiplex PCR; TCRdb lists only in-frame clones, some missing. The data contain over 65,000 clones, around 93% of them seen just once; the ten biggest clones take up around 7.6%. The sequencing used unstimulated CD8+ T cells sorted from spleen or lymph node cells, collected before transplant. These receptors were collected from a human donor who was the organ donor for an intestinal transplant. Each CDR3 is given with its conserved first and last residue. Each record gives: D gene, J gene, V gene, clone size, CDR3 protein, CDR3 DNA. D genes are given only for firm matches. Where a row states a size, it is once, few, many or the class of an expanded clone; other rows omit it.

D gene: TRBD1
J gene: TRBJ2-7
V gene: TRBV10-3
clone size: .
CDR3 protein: CAISGGQVQAYEQYF
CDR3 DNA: TGTGCCATCAGTGGTGGACAGGTCCAGGCCTACGAGCAGTACTTC

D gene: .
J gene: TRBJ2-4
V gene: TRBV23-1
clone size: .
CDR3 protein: CASSPGGFVGDTGKNIQYF
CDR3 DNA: TGCGCCAGCAGTCCTGGGGGGTTCGTGGGGGATACGGGCAAAAACATTCAGTACTTC

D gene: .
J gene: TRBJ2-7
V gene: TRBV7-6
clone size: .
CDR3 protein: CASSTGRYSYEQYF
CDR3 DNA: TGTGCCAGCAGCACCGGGAGATACTCCTACGAGCAGTACTTC

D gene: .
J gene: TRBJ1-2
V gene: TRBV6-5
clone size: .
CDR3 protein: CASSYSGYGYTF
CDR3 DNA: TGTGCCAGCAGTTACTCAGGGTATGGCTACACCTTC

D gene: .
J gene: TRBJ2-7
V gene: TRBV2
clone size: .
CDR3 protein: CASSEPYEQYF
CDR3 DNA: TGTGCCAGCAGTGAACCTTACGAGCAGTACTTC

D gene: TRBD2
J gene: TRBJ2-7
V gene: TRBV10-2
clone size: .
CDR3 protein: CASRGLAGLPYEQYF
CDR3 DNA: TGCGCCAGCAGGGGACTAGCGGGCCTTCCCTACGAGCAGTACTTC

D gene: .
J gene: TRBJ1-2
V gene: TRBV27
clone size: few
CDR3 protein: CASSLSAASTSGYTF
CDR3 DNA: TGTGCCAGCAGTCTCTCAGCCGCTTCTACCAGTGGCTACACCTTC

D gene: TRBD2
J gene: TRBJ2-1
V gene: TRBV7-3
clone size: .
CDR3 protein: CASSNGLAPFVDEQFF
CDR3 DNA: TGTGCCAGCAGCAACGGACTAGCCCCGTTTGTGGATGAGCAGTTCTTC

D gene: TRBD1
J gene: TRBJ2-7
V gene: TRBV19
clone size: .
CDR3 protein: CASSNSGTGNPYEQYF
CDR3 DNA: TGTGCCAGTAGTAACTCGGGGACAGGGAATCCCTACGAGCAGTACTTC

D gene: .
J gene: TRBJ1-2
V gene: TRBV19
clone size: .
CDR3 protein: CASSIRDGYGYTF
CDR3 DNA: TGTGCCAGTAGTATAAGGGACGGCTATGGCTACACCTTC

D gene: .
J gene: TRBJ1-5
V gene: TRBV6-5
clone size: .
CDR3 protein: CASHNSNQPQHF
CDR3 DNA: TGTGCCAGCCACAATAGCAATCAGCCCCAGCATTTT

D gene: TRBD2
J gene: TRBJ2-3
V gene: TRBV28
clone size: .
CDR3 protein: CASTGWGYSGRSVVAVTDTQYF
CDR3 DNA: TGTGCCAGCACCGGGTGGGGTTATAGCGGGAGATCCGTCGTCGCGGTCACAGATACGCAGTATTTT

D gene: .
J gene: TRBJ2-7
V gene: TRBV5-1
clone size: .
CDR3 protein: CASSQYPGVEGESYEQYF
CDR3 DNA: TGCGCCAGCAGCCAATATCCCGGAGTTGAGGGGGAGTCCTACGAGCAGTACTTC

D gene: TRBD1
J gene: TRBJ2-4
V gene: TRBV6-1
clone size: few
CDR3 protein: CASRRDRQGGNIQYF
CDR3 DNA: TGTGCCAGCAGGAGGGACAGGCAGGGGGGAAACATTCAGTACTTC

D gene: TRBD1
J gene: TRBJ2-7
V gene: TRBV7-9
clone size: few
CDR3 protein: CASSLDTDRDEQYF
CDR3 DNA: TGTGCCAGCAGCTTAGATACGGACAGGGACGAGCAGTACTTC

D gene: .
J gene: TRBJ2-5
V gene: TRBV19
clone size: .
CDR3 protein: CASSIGVGRQETQYF
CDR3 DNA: TGTGCCAGTAGTATTGGGGTGGGGCGCCAGGAGACCCAGTACTTC

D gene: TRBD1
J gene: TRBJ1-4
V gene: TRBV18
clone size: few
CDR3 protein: CATQSTGDNEKLFF
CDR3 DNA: TGTGCCACCCAGTCGACAGGGGATAATGAAAAACTGTTTTTT

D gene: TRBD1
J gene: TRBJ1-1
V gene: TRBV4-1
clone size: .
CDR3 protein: CASSQGQGNTEAFF
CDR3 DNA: TGCGCCAGCAGCCAAGGACAGGGGAACACTGAAGCTTTCTTT

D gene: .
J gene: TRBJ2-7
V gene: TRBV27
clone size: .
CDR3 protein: CASSIEWQGYEQYF
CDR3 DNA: TGTGCCAGCAGTATAGAGTGGCAGGGGTACGAGCAGTACTTC

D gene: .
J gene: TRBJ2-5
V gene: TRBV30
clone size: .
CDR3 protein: CAWLSGVGETQYF
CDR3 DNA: TGTGCCTGGTTGTCGGGAGTAGGAGAGACCCAGTACTTC

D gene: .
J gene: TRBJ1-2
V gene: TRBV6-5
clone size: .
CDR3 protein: CASSYGAGLGSYGYTF
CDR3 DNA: TGTGCCAGCAGTTACGGGGCAGGTTTGGGGAGCTATGGCTACACCTTC

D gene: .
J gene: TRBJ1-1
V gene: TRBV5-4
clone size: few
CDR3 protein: CASSGGINTEAFF
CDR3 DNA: TGTGCCAGCAGCGGGGGGATTAACACTGAAGCTTTCTTT

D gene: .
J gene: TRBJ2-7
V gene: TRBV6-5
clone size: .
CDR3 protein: CASSYGGGGYEQYF
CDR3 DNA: TGTGCCAGCAGTTACGGAGGGGGGGGCTACGAGCAGTACTTC

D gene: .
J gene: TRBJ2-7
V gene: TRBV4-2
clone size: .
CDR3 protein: CASSQDSVPYEQYF
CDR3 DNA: TGTGCCAGCAGCCAAGACTCAGTCCCCTACGAGCAGTACTTC

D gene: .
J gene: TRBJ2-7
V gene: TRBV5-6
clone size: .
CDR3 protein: CASNKQKQVTSYEQYF
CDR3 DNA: TGTGCCAGCAACAAACAGAAACAAGTTACCTCCTACGAGCAGTACTTC

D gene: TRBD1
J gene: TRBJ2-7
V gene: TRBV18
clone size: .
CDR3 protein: CASSPMGQGRLRDEQYF
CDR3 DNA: TGTGCCAGCTCACCAATGGGACAGGGGCGTCTTAGGGACGAGCAGTACTTC

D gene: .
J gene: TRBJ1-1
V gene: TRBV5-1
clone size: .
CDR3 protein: CASSLEVGTDAFF
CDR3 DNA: TGCGCCAGCAGCTTGGAGGTAGGCACTGATGCTTTCTTT

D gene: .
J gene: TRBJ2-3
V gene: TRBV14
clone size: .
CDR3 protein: CASSQRQIIPDTQYF
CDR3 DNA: TGTGCCAGCAGCCAAAGACAGATAATACCAGATACGCAGTATTTT

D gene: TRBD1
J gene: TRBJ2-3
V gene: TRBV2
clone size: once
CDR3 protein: CARSEGQGKADTQYF
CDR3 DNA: TGTGCCCGCTCGGAGGGACAGGGGAAAGCAGATACGCAGTATTTT

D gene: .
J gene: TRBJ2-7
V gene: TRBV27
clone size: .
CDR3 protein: CASSDTGFYEQYF
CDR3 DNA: TGTGCCAGCAGTGACACAGGGTTCTACGAGCAGTACTTC

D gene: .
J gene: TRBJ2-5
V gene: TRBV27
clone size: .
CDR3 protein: CASSKALGGPRETQYF
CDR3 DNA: TGTGCCAGCAGTAAAGCCCTCGGGGGCCCTCGGGAGACCCAGTACTTC

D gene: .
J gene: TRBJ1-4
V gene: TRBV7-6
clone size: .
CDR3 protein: CASSLGAGDEKLFF
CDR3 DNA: TGTGCCAGCAGCTTAGGGGCGGGCGATGAAAAACTGTTTTTT

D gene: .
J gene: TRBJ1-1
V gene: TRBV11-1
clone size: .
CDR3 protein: CAILFAAEAFF
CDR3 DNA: TGTGCCATCCTCTTTGCTGCTGAAGCTTTCTTT

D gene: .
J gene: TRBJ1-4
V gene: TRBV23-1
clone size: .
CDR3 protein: CASSIWSEKLFF
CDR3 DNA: TGCGCCAGCTCCATTTGGAGTGAAAAACTGTTTTTT

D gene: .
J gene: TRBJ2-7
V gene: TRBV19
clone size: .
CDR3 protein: CASSIGEDEQYF
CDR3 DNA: TGTGCCAGTAGTATAGGCGAGGACGAGCAGTACTTC

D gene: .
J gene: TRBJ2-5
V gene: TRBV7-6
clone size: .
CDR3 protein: CASSLAPRLTETQYF
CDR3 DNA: TGTGCCAGCAGCTTAGCGCCCAGACTCACGGAGACCCAGTACTTC

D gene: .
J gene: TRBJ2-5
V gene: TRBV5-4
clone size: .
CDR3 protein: CASSPRSSETQYF
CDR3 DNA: TGTGCCAGCAGCCCCAGATCCTCAGAGACCCAGTACTTC

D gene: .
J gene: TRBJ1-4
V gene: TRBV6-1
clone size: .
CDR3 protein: CASSKPPPNEKLFF
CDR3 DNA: TGTGCCAGCAGCAAGCCACCACCTAATGAAAAACTGTTTTTT

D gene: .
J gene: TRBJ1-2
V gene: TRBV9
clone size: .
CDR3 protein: CASSRGGCCGGYTF
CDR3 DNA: TGTGCCAGCAGCCGAGGGGGGTGCTGTGGTGGCTACACCTTC

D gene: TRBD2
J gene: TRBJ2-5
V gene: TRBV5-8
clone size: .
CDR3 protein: CASSPLGPYEREAETQYF
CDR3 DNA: TGTGCCAGCAGCCCGCTCGGGCCGTACGAGCGGGAGGCTGAGACCCAGTACTTC

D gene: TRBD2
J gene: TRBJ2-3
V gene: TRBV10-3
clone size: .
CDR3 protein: CAISGPLAGEDTQYF
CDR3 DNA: TGTGCCATCAGTGGACCCCTAGCGGGAGAAGATACGCAGTATTTT

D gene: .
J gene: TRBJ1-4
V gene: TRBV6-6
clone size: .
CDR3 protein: CASRTGNEKLFF
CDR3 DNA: TGTGCCAGCAGGACAGGAAATGAAAAACTGTTTTTT

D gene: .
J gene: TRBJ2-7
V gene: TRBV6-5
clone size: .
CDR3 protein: CASSSSPRQGDEQYF
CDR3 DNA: TGTGCCAGCAGTTCATCTCCTAGGCAAGGCGACGAGCAGTACTTC

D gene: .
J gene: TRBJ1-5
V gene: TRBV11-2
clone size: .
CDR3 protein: CASSSDRDPPQHF
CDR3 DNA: TGTGCCAGCAGCTCCGACCGGGATCCGCCCCAGCATTTT

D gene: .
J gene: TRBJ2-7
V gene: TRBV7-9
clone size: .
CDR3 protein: CASSLGGRDTLTYEQYF
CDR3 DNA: TGTGCCAGCAGCTTAGGGGGGCGGGACACCCTCACCTACGAGCAGTACTTC

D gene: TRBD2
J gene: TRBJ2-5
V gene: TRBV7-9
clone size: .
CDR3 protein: CASSSWSGTKETQYF
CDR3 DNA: TGTGCCAGCAGCTCTTGGTCCGGGACTAAAGAGACCCAGTACTTC

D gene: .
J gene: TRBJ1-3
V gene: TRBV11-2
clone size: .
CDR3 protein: CASSSYRAGNTIYF
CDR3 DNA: TGTGCCAGCAGCTCGTACAGGGCTGGAAACACCATATATTTT

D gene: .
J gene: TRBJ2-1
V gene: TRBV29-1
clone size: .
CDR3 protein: CSVEDNEQFF
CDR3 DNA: TGCAGCGTTGAGGACAATGAGCAGTTCTTC

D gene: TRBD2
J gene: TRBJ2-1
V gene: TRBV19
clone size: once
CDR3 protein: CASSWLAGNSYNEQFF
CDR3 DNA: TGTGCCAGTAGTTGGCTAGCGGGGAACTCCTACAATGAGCAGTTCTTC

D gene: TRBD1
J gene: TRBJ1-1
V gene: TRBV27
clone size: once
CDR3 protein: CASSSRDRGPPNTEAFF
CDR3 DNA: TGTGCCAGCAGTTCCCGGGACAGGGGTCCTCCGAACACTGAAGCTTTCTTT